This T cell receptor beta chain was identified in a study of T cell responses to AZD1222 COVID-19 vaccine. Across the study: Second doses that came at about 4 or about 12 weeks were put together. Study conclusions and caveats: Unmutated variant regions reportedly attract nearly half of all spike-specific TCRs. Females made up more of the donors, who were largely white British, and clonal diversity may have come out too low.

This clone is a singleton in its sample. What it binds is unknown. Data came from immunoSEQ multiplex PCR; TCRdb stores just in-frame clones and leaves some out. The sample has roughly 110,000 clones; roughly 87% are singletons. The sequence came from an adult in good health. Here the sequenced sample was peripheral blood, taken on day 0 of AZD1222 vaccination.

The CDR3 coding sequence is TGCGCCAGCAGCCTCGGGACACCAAGCTCTGGGGCCAACGTCCTGACTTTC. This gives the protein CASSLGTPSSGANVLTF. The chain combines TRBV4-3 with TRBJ2-6, with D tentatively TRBD1 (6 bases). CDR1 LGHNA and CDR2 YSLEER come from the germline V gene. The length of the CDR3 is 17 residues. The ends were cut back, 4 bases at V and 0 bases at J, with 13 bases in the middle.